This T cell receptor beta chain stems from a study of T-cell reconstitution after alpha-beta-depleted transplantation in children. This clonotype came up many times. Using unique molecular identifiers, the investigators prepared the TCRbeta library. One entry per CDR3 protein results from TCRdb running MiXCR on the PCR reads. Of approximately 400,000 distinct CDR3 sequences in the sample, approximately 11% were seen once. V gave up 2 bases and J gave up 4 bases, with 16 bases separating them. Germline assignment: CDR1 MNHEY and CDR2 SVGAGI. The CDR3 has 16 residues. This sample comprised PBMCs from the stem cell graft donor, obtained from the stem cell graft. V is TRBV6-5 and J is TRBJ2-3; no clear D gene. The TCR originated in a human donor who donated a stem cell graft to a child with acute myeloid leukemia. The CDR3 DNA reads as TGTGCCAGCAGTTACGGCTTTCCGGACGGCGCAGATACGCAGTATTTT. Translated: CASSYGFPDGADTQYF.